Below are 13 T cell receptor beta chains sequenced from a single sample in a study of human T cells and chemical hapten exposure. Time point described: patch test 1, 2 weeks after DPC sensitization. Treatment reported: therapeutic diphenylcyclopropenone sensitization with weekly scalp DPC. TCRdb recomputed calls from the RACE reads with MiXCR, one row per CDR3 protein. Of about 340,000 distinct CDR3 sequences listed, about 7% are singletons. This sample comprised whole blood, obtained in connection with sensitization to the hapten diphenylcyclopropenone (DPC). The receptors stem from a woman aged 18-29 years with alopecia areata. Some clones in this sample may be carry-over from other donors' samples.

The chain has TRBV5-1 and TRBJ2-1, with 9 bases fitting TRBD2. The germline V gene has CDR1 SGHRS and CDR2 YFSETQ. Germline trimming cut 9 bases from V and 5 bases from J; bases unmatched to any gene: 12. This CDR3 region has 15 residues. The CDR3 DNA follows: TGCGCCACCTCAAATTTAGCGGGGGCCCACAATGAGCAGTTCTTC. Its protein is CATSNLAGAHNEQFF.

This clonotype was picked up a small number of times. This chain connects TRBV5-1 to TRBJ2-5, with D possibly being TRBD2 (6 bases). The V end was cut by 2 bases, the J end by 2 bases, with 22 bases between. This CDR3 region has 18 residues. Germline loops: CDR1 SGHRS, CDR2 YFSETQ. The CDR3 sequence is CASSFAGTLAIGQETQYF. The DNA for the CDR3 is TGCGCCAGCAGCTTTGCCGGGACTTTAGCGATAGGGCAAGAGACCCAGTACTTC.

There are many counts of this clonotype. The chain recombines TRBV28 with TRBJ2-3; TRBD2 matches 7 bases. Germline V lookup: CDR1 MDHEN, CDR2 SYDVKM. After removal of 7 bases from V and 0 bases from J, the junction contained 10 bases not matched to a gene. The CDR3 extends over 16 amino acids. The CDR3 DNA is TGTGCCAGCATCCAGCGCGGGGGTTCAAGCACAGATACGCAGTATTTT. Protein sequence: CASIQRGGSSTDTQYF. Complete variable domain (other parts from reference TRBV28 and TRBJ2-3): DVKVTQSSRYLVKRTGEKVFLECVQDMDHENMFWYRQDPGLGLRLIYFSYDVKMKEKGDIPEGYSVSREKKERFSLILESASTNQTSMYLCASIQRGGSSTDTQYFGPGTRLTVL.

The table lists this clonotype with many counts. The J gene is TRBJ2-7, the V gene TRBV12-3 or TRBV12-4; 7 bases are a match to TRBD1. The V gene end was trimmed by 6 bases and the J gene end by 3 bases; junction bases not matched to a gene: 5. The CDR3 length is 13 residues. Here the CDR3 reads CASRGTAHYEQYF. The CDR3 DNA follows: TGTGCCAGCAGAGGGACAGCACACTACGAGCAGTACTTC.

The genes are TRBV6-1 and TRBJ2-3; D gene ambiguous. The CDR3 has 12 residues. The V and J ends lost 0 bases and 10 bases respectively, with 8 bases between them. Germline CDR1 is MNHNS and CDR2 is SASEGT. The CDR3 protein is CASSEARRAQYF. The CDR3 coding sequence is TGTGCCAGCAGTGAAGCCCGAAGGGCGCAGTATTTT.

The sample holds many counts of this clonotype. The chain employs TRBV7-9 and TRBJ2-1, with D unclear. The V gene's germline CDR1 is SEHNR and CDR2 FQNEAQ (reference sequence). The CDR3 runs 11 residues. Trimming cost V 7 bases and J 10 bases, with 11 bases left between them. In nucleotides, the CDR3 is TGTGCCAGCACCCTAGTAGGGGAGCAGTTCTTC. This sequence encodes CASTLVGEQFF.

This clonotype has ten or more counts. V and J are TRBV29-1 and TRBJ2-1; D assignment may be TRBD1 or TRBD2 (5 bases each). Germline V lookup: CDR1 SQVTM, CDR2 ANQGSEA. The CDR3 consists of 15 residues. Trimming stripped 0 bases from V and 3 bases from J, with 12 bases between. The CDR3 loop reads CSVEDRRDLYNEQFF. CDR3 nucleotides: TGCAGCGTTGAAGATCGAAGGGACCTCTACAATGAGCAGTTCTTC.

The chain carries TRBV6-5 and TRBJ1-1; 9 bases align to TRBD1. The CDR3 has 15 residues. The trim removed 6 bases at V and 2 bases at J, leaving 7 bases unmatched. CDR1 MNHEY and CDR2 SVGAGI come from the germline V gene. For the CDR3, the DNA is TGTGCCAGCAGCCTCCGACAGGGGGTTAACACTGAAGCTTTCTTT. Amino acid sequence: CASSLRQGVNTEAFF.

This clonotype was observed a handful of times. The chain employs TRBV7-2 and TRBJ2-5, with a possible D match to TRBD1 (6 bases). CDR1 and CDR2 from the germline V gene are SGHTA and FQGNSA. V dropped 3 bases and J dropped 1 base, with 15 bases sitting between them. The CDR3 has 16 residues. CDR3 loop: CASSFSWTALQETQYF. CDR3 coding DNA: TGTGCCAGCAGCTTCTCTTGGACAGCCCTCCAAGAGACCCAGTACTTC.

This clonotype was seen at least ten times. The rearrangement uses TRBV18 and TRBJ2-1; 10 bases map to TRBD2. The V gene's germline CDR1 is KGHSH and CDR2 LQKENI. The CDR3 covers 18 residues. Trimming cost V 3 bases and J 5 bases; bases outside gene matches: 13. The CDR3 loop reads CASSPLALAGVAHNEQFF. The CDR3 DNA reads TGTGCCAGCTCACCCTTGGCGCTAGCGGGGGTTGCCCACAATGAGCAGTTCTTC.

The CDR3 sequence is CSVEVPRGLLTYNEQFF. The CDR3 DNA is TGCAGCGTTGAAGTCCCCCGGGGGCTGCTAACCTACAATGAGCAGTTCTTC. V and J are TRBV29-1 and TRBJ2-1, with D perhaps TRBD1 or TRBD2 (6 bases each). This CDR3 region has 17 residues. V lost 1 base to trimming and J lost 2 bases, with 18 bases between them. CDR1 is SQVTM, CDR2 ANQGSEA, per germline.

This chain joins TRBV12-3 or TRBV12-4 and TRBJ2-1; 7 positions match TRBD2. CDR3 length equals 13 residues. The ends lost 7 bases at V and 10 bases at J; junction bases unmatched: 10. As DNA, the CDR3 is TGTGCCAGCAACAAGCGGGACGGCGGAGAGCAGTTCTTC. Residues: CASNKRDGGEQFF.

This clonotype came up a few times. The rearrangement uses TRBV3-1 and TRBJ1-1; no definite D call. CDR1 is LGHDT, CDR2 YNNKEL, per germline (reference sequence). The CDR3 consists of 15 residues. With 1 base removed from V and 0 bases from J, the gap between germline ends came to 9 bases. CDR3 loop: CASSQVEVMNTEAFF. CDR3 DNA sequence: TGTGCCAGCAGCCAAGTAGAAGTAATGAACACTGAAGCTTTCTTT. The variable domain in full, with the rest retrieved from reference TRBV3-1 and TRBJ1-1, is DTAVSQTPKYLVTQMGNDKSIKCEQNLGHDTMYWYKQDSKKFLKIMFSYNNKELIINETVPNRFSPKSPDKAHLNLHINSLELGDSAVYFCASSQVEVMNTEAFFGQGTRLTVV.